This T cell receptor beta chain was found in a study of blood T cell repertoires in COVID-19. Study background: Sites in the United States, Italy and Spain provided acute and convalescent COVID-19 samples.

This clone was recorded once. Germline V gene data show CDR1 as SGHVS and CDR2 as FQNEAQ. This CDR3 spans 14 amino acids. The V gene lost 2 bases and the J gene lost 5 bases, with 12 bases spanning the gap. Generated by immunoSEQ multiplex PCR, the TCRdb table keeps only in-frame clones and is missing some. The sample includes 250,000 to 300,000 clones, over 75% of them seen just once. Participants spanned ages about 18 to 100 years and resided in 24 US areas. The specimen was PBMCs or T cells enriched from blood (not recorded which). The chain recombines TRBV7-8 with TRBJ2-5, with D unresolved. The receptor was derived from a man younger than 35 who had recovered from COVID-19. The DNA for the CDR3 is TGTGCCAGCAGCTTACTACGGAGTAAGGAGACCCAGTACTTC. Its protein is CASSLLRSKETQYF. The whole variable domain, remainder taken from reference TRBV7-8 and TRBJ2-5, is GAGVSQSPRYKVAKRGQDVALRCDPISGHVSLFWYQQALGQGPEFLTYFQNEAQLDKSGLPSDRFFAERPEGSVSTLKIQRTQQEDSAVYLCASSLLRSKETQYFGPGTRLLVL.